A single sample gave rise to the 24 T cell receptor beta chains below, sequenced in a study of T cells in Graves' hyperthyroidism and ophthalmopathy. Using RNA transcripts as the source, TCR beta CDR3 regions were amplified. HTBI primers drove first-round RT-PCR of the TCR CDR3. TCRdb called the multiplex PCR reads again in MiXCR, with one record for every CDR3 protein. The table lists over 300,000 distinct CDR3 sequences, approximately 15% of them singletons. Material for sequencing was blood. The receptor source for this set is a woman aged 55-69 years with Graves' hyperthyroidism.

This clonotype was observed many times. V and J are TRBV10-3 and TRBJ1-1, with 11 bases identical to TRBD1. The junction had 5 bases not matched to a gene; V was cut back by 6 bases and J by 5 bases. This CDR3 is built from 14 residues. Germline V lookup: CDR1 ENHRY, CDR2 SYGVKD. The CDR3 loop reads CAIRGTGGRTEAFF. The CDR3 DNA follows: TGTGCCATCAGGGGGACAGGGGGAAGAACTGAAGCTTTCTTT.

This clonotype came up many times. This sequence joins TRBV25-1 and TRBJ1-1; D gene uncertain. V was clipped by 2 bases and J by 0 bases, with 13 bases between them. Looked up from germline, CDR1 is MGHDK and CDR2 is SYGVNS. The length of the CDR3 is 16 residues. The DNA of the CDR3 is TGTGCCAGCAGTGAAGGTACGGGATTAATGAACACTGAAGCTTTCTTT. Residues: CASSEGTGLMNTEAFF.

The sample holds many counts of this clonotype. The chain is built from TRBV5-1 and TRBJ2-7, with 9 bases matching TRBD1. Trimming took 4 bases from V and 6 from J; bases not matched to a gene: 8. CDR3 length: 14 residues. Germline CDR1 SGHRS, CDR2 YFSETQ. The CDR3 region is CASSTWDRVGEQYF. CDR3 bases: TGCGCCAGCAGCACCTGGGACAGGGTCGGCGAGCAGTACTTC.

The chain employs TRBV27 and TRBJ1-1; the match to TRBD1 covers 8 bases. J lost 3 bases, V lost 3 bases, and 3 bases had no gene match. There are 14 residues in the CDR3. Germline loops: CDR1 MNHEY, CDR2 SMNVEV (reference sequence). The CDR3 DNA reads as TGTGCCAGCAGTTTTCAGGGGGCTTACACTGAAGCTTTCTTT. It encodes CASSFQGAYTEAFF.

This clonotype has at least ten counts. The chain recombines TRBV2 with TRBJ2-3, with a possible D match to TRBD1 (6 bases). There are 13 residues in the CDR3. Germline CDR1 reads SNHLY; CDR2 reads FYNNEI. V lost 7 bases, J lost 6 bases, and 14 bases lay in between. Written as DNA, the CDR3 is TGTGCCAGCACCCGGGACATATCGGATACGCAGTATTTT. It codes for CASTRDISDTQYF.

This rearrangement joins TRBV30 to TRBJ1-4; D is possibly TRBD1 (5 bases). The CDR3 runs to 13 residues. Germline CDR1 reads GTSNPN; CDR2 reads SVGIG (reference sequence). The ends were cut back, 2 bases at V and 5 bases at J, with 9 bases in the middle. DNA for the CDR3: TGTGCCTGGAGTCCTCGGGGCAATGAAAAACTGTTTTTT. It translates to CAWSPRGNEKLFF. Looking up the rest from reference TRBV30 and TRBJ1-4 gives the full variable domain: SQTIHQWPATLVQPVGSPLSLECTVEGTSNPNLYWYRQAAGRGLQLLFYSVGIGQISSEVPQNLSASRPQDRQFILSSKKLLLSDSGFYLCAWSPRGNEKLFFGSGTQLSVL.

The genes are TRBV5-1 and TRBJ2-1, with 7 bases that match TRBD1. This CDR3 is built from 15 residues. J was trimmed by 7 bases and V by 1 base; bases with no gene match: 8. The V gene's germline CDR1 is SGHRS and CDR2 YFSETQ. The CDR3 bases are TGCGCCAGCAGCTTGACAGGGGACCCTAATAATGAGCAGTTCTTC. The encoded protein is CASSLTGDPNNEQFF.

The V call is TRBV4-1, the J call TRBJ1-2; D not resolved. Germline V gives CDR1 MGHRA, CDR2 YSYEKL. The CDR3 runs to 14 residues. The V end was cut by 0 bases, the J end by 4 bases, with 9 bases between. CDR3 in amino acids: CASSQDGQTYGYTF. CDR3 nucleotide sequence: TGCGCCAGCAGCCAAGATGGGCAGACCTATGGCTACACCTTC.

Ten or more counts support this clonotype. J is TRBJ1-1 and V is TRBV12-3 or TRBV12-4; no clear D gene. The ends were cut back, 6 bases at V and 1 base at J, with 6 bases in the middle. The CDR3 spans 12 residues. CDR3 coding DNA: TGTGCCAGCAGATTCAGGAACACTGAAGCTTTCTTT. Translation gives CASRFRNTEAFF.

This clonotype was seen ten or more times. V usage is TRBV7-2 and J usage is TRBJ2-2; 11 nucleotides align to TRBD1. Germline CDR1 reads SGHTA; CDR2 reads FQGNSA. The CDR3 extends over 15 amino acids. Trimming took 5 bases from V and 7 from J; bases not matched to a gene: 6. CDR3 residues: CASSQDRGRVGELFF. DNA for the CDR3: TGTGCCAGCAGCCAGGACAGGGGGCGCGTCGGGGAGCTGTTTTTT.

This sequence joins TRBV3-1 and TRBJ2-7, with 10 bases aligning to TRBD2. This CDR3 comprises 17 residues. CDR1 is LGHDT and CDR2 is YNNKEL in the germline V gene (reference sequence). V shed 4 bases, J shed 2 bases, and the junction held 11 bases outside the gene matches. CDR3 amino acids: CASSRGTSEYKPYEQYF. The CDR3 region has the DNA TGTGCCAGCAGCCGCGGGACTAGCGAATACAAACCCTACGAGCAGTACTTC.

This clonotype was recorded at least ten times. The chain combines TRBV6-1 with TRBJ2-2; unclear D gene. V gave up 5 bases and J gave up 1 base, with 11 bases separating them. Germline loops: CDR1 MNHNS, CDR2 SASEGT. The length of the CDR3 is 15 residues. The CDR3 region is CASSYSRGNTGELFF. CDR3 nucleotides: TGTGCCAGCAGTTATAGCCGCGGGAACACCGGGGAGCTGTTTTTT.

There are a few counts of this clonotype. A much larger clone differs from this one at a single base, so this may be a read error. This chain uses TRBV29-1 with TRBJ2-6; weak D call: TRBD1 (5 bases). Germline CDR1 reads SQVTM; CDR2 reads ANQGSEA. The CDR3 contains 16 residues. CDR3 DNA: TGCAGCGCCGCTTTGGACATTAACTCTGGGACCAACGTCCTGACTTTC. Translating gives CSAALDINSGTNVLTF.

This clonotype was seen only a few times. V gene TRBV5-1 combines with J gene TRBJ2-1, with D uncertain. Germline assignment: CDR1 SGHRS and CDR2 YFSETQ. V gave up 0 bases and J gave up 4 bases, with 8 bases separating them. The CDR3 has 14 amino acids. Written as DNA, the CDR3 is TGCGCCAGCAGCTTGGGGACGGTTTACAATGAGCAGTTCTTC. Amino acids: CASSLGTVYNEQFF.

This clonotype was seen ten or more times. The genes are TRBV12-3 or TRBV12-4 and TRBJ2-5; 12 positions agree with TRBD2. The CDR3 runs to 17 residues. J lost 5 bases, V lost 6 bases, and 13 bases had no gene match. The CDR3 protein is CASSTDLAGGAGETQYF. Here the CDR3 DNA reads TGTGCCAGCAGCACAGACCTAGCGGGAGGGGCGGGGGAGACCCAGTACTTC.

The table lists this clonotype with many counts. V gene TRBV30 combines with J gene TRBJ2-7; D may be TRBD1 or TRBD2 (5 bases each). The CDR3 sequence is 11 residues long. Trimming removed 5 bases from V and 6 bases from J, with 11 bases in between. Looked up from germline, CDR1 is GTSNPN and CDR2 is SVGIG (reference sequence). In DNA, the CDR3 is TGTGCCTGGGGGACCTTTGGCGAGCAGTACTTC. This sequence encodes CAWGTFGEQYF.

Ten or more counts support this clonotype. The chain is built from TRBV20-1 and TRBJ2-3, with 7 nucleotides matching TRBD2. The length of the CDR3 is 13 residues. Germline-derived CDR1 and CDR2 are DFQATT and SNEGSKA (reference sequence). Germline trimming cut 8 bases from V and 7 bases from J; bases unmatched to any gene: 12. The CDR3 DNA follows: TGCAGTTCCAATTTGGGGAGGGGACATACGCAGTATTTT. It specifies CSSNLGRGHTQYF.

The chain employs TRBV28 and TRBJ2-7; tentative D call: TRBD2 (6 bases). V was trimmed by 5 bases and J by 3 bases, leaving 14 bases between them. In germline, CDR1 is MDHEN, CDR2 SYDVKM. The CDR3 is 14 amino acids. CDR3 nucleotides: TGTGCCAGCAGTACCCCGCGGGACGGCTACGAGCAGTACTTC. Protein sequence: CASSTPRDGYEQYF. Drawing the rest from reference TRBV28 and TRBJ2-7, the complete variable domain is DVKVTQSSRYLVKRTGEKVFLECVQDMDHENMFWYRQDPGLGLRLIYFSYDVKMKEKGDIPEGYSVSREKKERFSLILESASTNQTSMYLCASSTPRDGYEQYFGPGTRLTVT.

This clonotype was seen repeatedly, ten times or more. This rearrangement joins TRBV18 to TRBJ1-2, with 12 bases lining up with TRBD1. The CDR3 length is 15 residues. V shed 6 bases and J 6 bases; nucleotides not matched to a gene: 8. Germline loops: CDR1 KGHSH, CDR2 LQKENI. CDR3 sequence (DNA): TGTGCCAGCTCCGCCGGGACAGGGGGCGCCGATGGCTACACCTTC. Residues: CASSAGTGGADGYTF.

This clonotype was observed at least ten times. The chain links TRBV12-5 to TRBJ2-3; D gene unclear. This CDR3 comprises 13 residues. Germline CDR1 LGHNT, CDR2 FRNRAP. Trimming removed 0 bases at V and 3 bases at J, with 4 bases between. CDR3: CASGLVLTDTQYF. The CDR3 DNA sequence: TGTGCTAGTGGTTTGGTACTTACAGATACGCAGTATTTT.

This clonotype was seen at least ten times. The chain couples TRBV2 to TRBJ2-3; no definite D call. The CDR3 is 11 residues long. The ends were cut back, 4 bases at V and 11 bases at J, with 10 bases in the middle. CDR1 is SNHLY and CDR2 is FYNNEI in the germline V gene. The CDR3 region is CASSVVERQYF. Written as DNA, the CDR3 is TGTGCCAGCAGTGTAGTGGAACGGCAGTATTTT. The full variable domain, completed using reference TRBV2 and TRBJ2-3, is EPEVTQTPSHQVTQMGQEVILRCVPISNHLYFYWYRQILGQKVEFLVSFYNNEISEKSEIFDDQFSVERPDGSNFTLKIRSTKLEDSAMYFCASSVVERQYFGPGTRLTVL.

This clonotype was recorded at least ten times. The V and J genes are TRBV2 and TRBJ1-2; D is undetermined. V was clipped by 4 bases and J by 3 bases, with 9 bases between them. Germline V gene sequence: CDR1 SNHLY, CDR2 FYNNEI. This CDR3 is 13 amino acids long. The CDR3 protein is CASSGHVYYGYTF. CDR3 bases: TGTGCCAGCAGTGGACACGTATACTATGGCTACACCTTC.

This clonotype appeared many times. This chain uses TRBV2 with TRBJ2-3, with 12 nucleotides matching TRBD2. J gave up 4 bases and V 6 bases, and 14 bases lay outside the gene matches. Germline V gene data show CDR1 as SNHLY and CDR2 as FYNNEI. The CDR3 contains 18 residues. The chain's CDR3 is CASRNPGLAGTAADTQYF. The CDR3, as DNA: TGTGCCAGCAGGAACCCGGGACTAGCGGGTACGGCGGCAGATACGCAGTATTTT. The entire variable domain, with the rest obtained from reference TRBV2 and TRBJ2-3, is as follows: EPEVTQTPSHQVTQMGQEVILRCVPISNHLYFYWYRQILGQKVEFLVSFYNNEISEKSEIFDDQFSVERPDGSNFTLKIRSTKLEDSAMYFCASRNPGLAGTAADTQYFGPGTRLTVL.

This clonotype has a count of ten or more. V usage is TRBV15 and J usage is TRBJ1-2; D is ambiguous. The CDR3 loop spans 15 amino acids. V was cut by 0 bases and J by 6 bases, with 14 bases left in between. CDR1 and CDR2 (germline): LNHNV, YYDKDF (reference sequence). CDR3: CATSRDLRRENGYTF. CDR3 DNA sequence: TGTGCCACCAGCAGAGACCTTCGACGGGAGAATGGCTACACCTTC.